What follows are 16 T cell receptor beta chains derived from one specimen sequenced in a study of T-cell reconstitution after alpha-beta-depleted transplantation in children. Unique molecular identifiers tagged the TCRbeta library. TCRdb processed the PCR reads anew with MiXCR; each CDR3 protein has one entry. This sample has about 480,000 distinct CDR3 sequences, with around 13% found just once. The sample here was PBMCs from the stem cell graft donor, taken from the stem cell graft. These receptors originate from a human donor who donated a stem cell graft to a child with combined immunodeficiency.

This clonotype occurred a few times. The chain carries TRBV30 and TRBJ2-1; TRBD2 is a possible D gene (6 bases). This CDR3 is 12 amino acids long. V was clipped by 2 bases and J by 8 bases, with 10 bases between them. Germline V gives CDR1 GTSNPN, CDR2 SVGIG (reference sequence). CDR3 nucleotide sequence: TGTGCCTGGAGTTTTGGCGGGGATGAGCAGTTCTTC. It is translated as CAWSFGGDEQFF.

The chain employs TRBV7-8 and TRBJ2-3; 13 nucleotides match TRBD2. The CDR3 runs to 17 residues. Trimming cost V 4 bases and J 1 base; bases outside gene matches: 5. CDR1 is SGHVS, CDR2 FQNEAQ, per germline. CDR3 nucleotides: TGTGCCAGCAGCTCCCTTGGACTAGCGGGGGGCACAGATACGCAGTATTTT. Translating it yields CASSSLGLAGGTDTQYF.

This chain links TRBV7-8 with TRBJ2-7, with 9 bases matching TRBD2. The CDR3 spans 16 residues. J was trimmed by 4 bases and V by 1 base; bases with no gene match: 8. Germline-derived CDR1 and CDR2 are SGHVS and FQNEAQ. The CDR3 region is CASSLGSGGRLYEQYF. In nucleotides, the CDR3 is TGTGCCAGCAGCTTAGGGAGCGGGGGGAGACTTTACGAGCAGTACTTC.

This clonotype was seen many times. This chain connects TRBV12-3 or TRBV12-4 to TRBJ2-5, with D possibly being TRBD1 (5 bases). V lost 7 bases to trimming and J lost 3 bases, with 9 bases between them. The CDR3 loop spans 12 amino acids. The CDR3 DNA reads TGTGCCAGCAAGGCCAGGGAAGAGACCCAGTACTTC. Its translation: CASKAREETQYF.

This clonotype was counted ten times or more. The J gene is TRBJ2-2, the V gene TRBV20-1; 10 bases line up with TRBD2. CDR3 length equals 17 residues. The junction had 9 bases not matched to a gene; V was cut back by 1 base and J by 4 bases. Germline CDR1 reads DFQATT; CDR2 reads SNEGSKA (reference sequence). The CDR3 protein is CSARVFTSGIGTGELFF. CDR3 DNA: TGCAGTGCTAGAGTCTTCACTAGCGGGATAGGCACCGGGGAGCTGTTTTTT.

This chain connects TRBV4-3 to TRBJ2-1; D gene ambiguous. Trimming shortened V by 0 bases and J by 8 bases, and 8 bases separated the two germline ends. The CDR3 spans 13 residues. CDR1 and CDR2 from the germline V gene are LGHNA and YSLEER. The CDR3 nucleotides read TGCGCCAGCAGCCAAGAAAAATGGGATGAGCAGTTCTTC. Protein sequence: CASSQEKWDEQFF.

This clonotype showed up many times. The rearrangement joins TRBV4-3 to TRBJ1-2, with 9 bases aligning to TRBD1. The CDR3 has 15 amino acids. Per the germline V gene, CDR1 is LGHNA and CDR2 is YSLEER. Trimming removed 0 bases from V and 7 bases from J; junction bases left unmatched: 6. The DNA of the CDR3 is TGCGCCAGCAGCCAAGAACGCACAGGGGGCACTGGCTACACCTTC. It encodes CASSQERTGGTGYTF.

Only one count was recorded for this clonotype. The rearrangement uses TRBV13 and TRBJ2-7, with D tentatively TRBD1 or TRBD2 (5 bases each). The V gene's germline CDR1 is PRHDT and CDR2 FYEKMQ (reference sequence). The CDR3 is made up of 15 amino acids. V was clipped by 2 bases and J by 7 bases, with 18 bases between them. The CDR3 DNA is TGTGCCAGCAGCTTATTCGGGACCCTATTGTGGGAGCAGTACTTC. It is translated as CASSLFGTLLWEQYF.

This chain uses TRBV6-2 or TRBV6-3 with TRBJ2-1; 11 positions agree with TRBD1. Germline lookup yields CDR1 MNHEY and CDR2 SVGEGT. CDR3 length equals 15 residues. Germline trimming cut 11 bases from V and 5 bases from J; bases unmatched to any gene: 11. DNA for the CDR3: TGTGCCTCCTGGGAAGGGACAGGGGGGGACAATGAGCAGTTCTTC. The encoded protein is CASWEGTGGDNEQFF.

This clonotype was picked up many times. The V and J genes are TRBV10-3 and TRBJ2-5; D gene ambiguous. The germline V and J ends were trimmed by 10 bases and 1 base, with 13 bases remaining between them. Germline V lookup: CDR1 ENHRY, CDR2 SYGVKD. There are 13 residues in the CDR3. This chain's CDR3 is CATAYGSQETQYF. The CDR3 DNA is TGTGCCACAGCTTATGGGTCCCAAGAGACCCAGTACTTC.

The chain joins TRBV7-2 to TRBJ2-7; D gene ambiguous. The germline CDR1 and CDR2 sequences are SGHTA and FQGNSA. V was trimmed by 1 base and J by 2 bases, leaving 6 bases between them. CDR3 size: 13 residues. CDR3 sequence (DNA): TGTGCCAGCAGCTTAGTACAGCCCTACGAGCAGTACTTC. This translates into CASSLVQPYEQYF.

The table lists this clonotype with a few counts. The chain is built from TRBV5-5 and TRBJ1-4; weak D call: TRBD1 (5 bases). V was shortened by 4 bases and J by 0 bases, with 13 bases between the two germline ends. CDR1 and CDR2 (germline): SGHKS, YYEKEE (reference sequence). This CDR3 is 16 amino acids long. CDR3 region: CASSLLQGPTNEKLFF. The CDR3 bases are TGTGCCAGCAGCCTCCTGCAGGGTCCAACTAATGAAAAACTGTTTTTT. Full variable domain (missing parts from reference TRBV5-5 and TRBJ1-4): DAGVTQSPTHLIKTRGQQVTLRCSPISGHKSVSWYQQVLGQGPQFIFQYYEKEERGRGNFPDRFSARQFPNYSSELNVNALLLGDSALYLCASSLLQGPTNEKLFFGSGTQLSVL.

This chain joins TRBV7-2 and TRBJ1-1; D is uncertain. The CDR3 loop spans 12 amino acids. Trimming left V 4 bases short and J 6 bases short, with 9 bases between. Per the germline V gene, CDR1 is SGHTA and CDR2 is FQGNSA. The CDR3 sequence: CASSWRAAEAFF. The CDR3 nucleotides are TGTGCCAGCAGCTGGAGGGCGGCTGAAGCTTTCTTT.

This clonotype showed up just a few times. V and J are TRBV6-1 and TRBJ2-1; 8 bases fit TRBD2. Germline V lookup: CDR1 MNHNS, CDR2 SASEGT. The CDR3 is 11 amino acids. The trim removed 4 bases at V and 15 bases at J, leaving 5 bases unmatched. The CDR3 nucleotides are TGTGCCAGCAGTGCCGGGACTAGTGGGTTCTTC. Its protein is CASSAGTSGFF.

Many counts were recorded for this clonotype. The chain has TRBV12-3 or TRBV12-4 and TRBJ2-1; no clear D. The germline V and J ends were trimmed by 2 bases and 7 bases, with 6 bases remaining between them. The CDR3 extends over 12 amino acids. DNA for the CDR3: TGTGCCAGCAGTTTATGGGAAAATGAGCAGTTCTTC. Its translation: CASSLWENEQFF.

This clonotype was counted only a few times. V usage is TRBV28 and J usage is TRBJ1-1; D perhaps matches TRBD1 (5 bases). Per the germline V gene, CDR1 is MDHEN and CDR2 is SYDVKM. The CDR3 has 13 residues. V was pared by 9 bases and J by 4 bases, with 15 bases between. CDR3 in amino acids: CASFRGVRTEAFF. The CDR3 DNA is TGTGCCAGTTTTAGGGGTGTACGCACTGAAGCTTTCTTT.